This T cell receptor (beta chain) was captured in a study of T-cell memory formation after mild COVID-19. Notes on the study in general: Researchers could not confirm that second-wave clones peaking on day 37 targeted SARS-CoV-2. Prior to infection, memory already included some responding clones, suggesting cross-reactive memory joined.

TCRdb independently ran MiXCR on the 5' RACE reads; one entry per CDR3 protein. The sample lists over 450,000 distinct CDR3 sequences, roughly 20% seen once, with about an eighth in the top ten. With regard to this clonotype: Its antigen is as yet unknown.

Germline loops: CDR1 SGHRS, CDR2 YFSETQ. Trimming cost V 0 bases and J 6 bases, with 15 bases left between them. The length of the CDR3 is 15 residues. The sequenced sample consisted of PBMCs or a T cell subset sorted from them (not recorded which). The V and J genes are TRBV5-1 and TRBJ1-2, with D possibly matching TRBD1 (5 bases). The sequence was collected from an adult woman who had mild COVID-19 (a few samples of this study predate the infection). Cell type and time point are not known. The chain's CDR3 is CASSLVGGLGNGYTF. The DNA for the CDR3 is TGCGCCAGCAGCTTGGTTGGGGGACTGGGGAATGGCTACACCTTC.